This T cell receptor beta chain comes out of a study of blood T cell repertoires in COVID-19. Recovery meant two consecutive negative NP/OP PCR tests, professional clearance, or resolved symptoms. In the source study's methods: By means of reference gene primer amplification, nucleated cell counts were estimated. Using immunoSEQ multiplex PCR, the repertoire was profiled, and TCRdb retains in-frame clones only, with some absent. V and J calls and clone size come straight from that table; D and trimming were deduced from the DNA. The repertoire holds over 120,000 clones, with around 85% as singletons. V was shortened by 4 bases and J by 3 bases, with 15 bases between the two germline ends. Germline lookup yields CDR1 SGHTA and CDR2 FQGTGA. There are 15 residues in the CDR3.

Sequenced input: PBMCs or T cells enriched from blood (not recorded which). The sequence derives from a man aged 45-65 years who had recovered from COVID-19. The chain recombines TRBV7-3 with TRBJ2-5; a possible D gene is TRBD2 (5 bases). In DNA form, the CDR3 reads TGTGCCAGCAGCTCGAATCCGGGGATGGAAGAGACCCAGTACTTC. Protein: CASSSNPGMEETQYF.